Below are 15 T cell receptor beta chains sequenced from a single sample in a study of cytomegalovirus exposure and HLA in healthy donors. The PCR contained 60 Vbeta and 13 Jbeta primers. Data came from immunoSEQ multiplex PCR; TCRdb stores just in-frame clones and leaves some out. The table for this sample gives 50,000 to 55,000 clones. Sequencing was done on a sample of PBMCs. All receptors come from a woman aged 60-70 years in good health and CMV-seropositive.

The rearrangement links TRBV4-3 to TRBJ2-3, with D unresolved. This CDR3 region has 15 residues. The germline V and J ends were trimmed by 2 bases and 3 bases, with 12 bases remaining between them. From germline, CDR1 is LGHNA and CDR2 YSLEER. CDR3 amino acids: CASSQLQTQTDTQYF. Written as DNA, the CDR3 is TGCGCCAGCAGCCAATTGCAGACACAAACAGATACGCAGTATTTT.

Comment on this clone: The sample has other DNA sequences that encode this CDR3 too. The V and J genes are TRBV7-9 and TRBJ1-6; D unclear. Germline CDR1 SEHNR, CDR2 FQNEAQ (reference sequence). The CDR3 sequence is 13 residues long. The V end lost 5 bases, the J end lost 9 bases, and 11 bases lay between the germline ends. CDR3 in DNA: TGTGCCAGCAGCACCACTCTAGGTTCACCCCTCCACTTT. This encodes CASSTTLGSPLHF.

The CDR3 protein is CASTRSAGLNTEAFF. The CDR3 DNA sequence: TGTGCCAGCACCCGGTCGGCGGGTTTAAACACTGAAGCTTTCTTT. The chain employs TRBV5-6 and TRBJ1-1; D is undetermined. CDR3 length: 15 residues. The germline V gene has CDR1 SGHDT and CDR2 YYEEEE. Trimming stripped 6 bases from V and 2 bases from J, with 17 bases between.

This chain joins TRBV5-1 and TRBJ2-5, with TRBD2 matching 8 bases. J was trimmed by 3 bases and V by 4 bases; bases with no gene match: 14. This CDR3 has 17 amino acids. The germline V gene has CDR1 SGHRS and CDR2 YFSETQ. In nucleotides, the CDR3 is TGCGCCAGCAGCCGGGGTGCCGGGACTAGTAAAGAAGAGACCCAGTACTTC. Its translation is CASSRGAGTSKEETQYF. The full variable domain, rest sourced from reference TRBV5-1 and TRBJ2-5, is KAGVTQTPRYLIKTRGQQVTLSCSPISGHRSVSWYQQTPGQGLQFLFEYFSETQRNKGNFPGRFSGRQFSNSRSEMNVSTLELGDSALYLCASSRGAGTSKEETQYFGPGTRLLVL.

The CDR3 coding sequence is TGTGCCACCAGCAGAGATGACCGCGGGGACAATGAGCAGTTCTTC. Residues: CATSRDDRGDNEQFF. This chain uses TRBV15 with TRBJ2-1, with D perhaps TRBD2 (6 bases). CDR1 and CDR2 from the germline V gene are LNHNV and YYDKDF (reference sequence). The CDR3 runs 15 residues. V lost 0 bases, J lost 5 bases, and 11 bases lay in between.

CDR3 in DNA: TGTGCCAGTAGTATGATCAACGGGGATAGCAATCAGCCCCAGCATTTT. Its protein product is CASSMINGDSNQPQHF. The chain recombines TRBV19 with TRBJ1-5; D ambiguous. CDR3 size: 16 residues. The germline V and J ends were trimmed by 3 bases and 0 bases, with 12 bases remaining between them. The V gene's germline CDR1 is LNHDA and CDR2 SQIVND (reference sequence).

The chain couples TRBV6-5 to TRBJ2-7; TRBD1 agrees at 8 bases. CDR1 is MNHEY, CDR2 SVGAGI, per germline. V lost 2 bases and J lost 2; bases outside the gene matches: 8. The CDR3 sequence is 16 residues long. The CDR3 here is CASSYTLGQGTYEQYF. For the CDR3, the DNA is TGTGCCAGCAGTTACACACTAGGACAGGGAACCTACGAGCAGTACTTC.

V usage is TRBV5-1 and J usage is TRBJ1-2, with a possible D match to TRBD1 (6 bases). Germline values: CDR1 SGHRS, CDR2 YFSETQ. The CDR3 consists of 12 residues. V lost 8 bases to trimming and J lost 2 bases, with 10 bases between them. Here the CDR3 reads CASRDTNYGYTF. In nucleotides, the CDR3 is TGCGCCAGTCGGGACACAAACTATGGCTACACCTTC. Together with reference TRBV5-1 and TRBJ1-2, the CDR3 gives the full variable domain: KAGVTQTPRYLIKTRGQQVTLSCSPISGHRSVSWYQQTPGQGLQFLFEYFSETQRNKGNFPGRFSGRQFSNSRSEMNVSTLELGDSALYLCASRDTNYGYTFGSGTRLTVV.

The rearrangement links TRBV7-2 to TRBJ2-5; weak D call: TRBD2 (7 bases). CDR1 is SGHTA, CDR2 FQGNSA, per germline. The length of the CDR3 is 15 residues. With 5 bases removed from V and 4 bases from J, the gap between germline ends came to 17 bases. CDR3 DNA sequence: TGTGCCAGCAGCCAACCGGGGGGCGCGGGAGAGACCCAGTACTTC. Translation gives CASSQPGGAGETQYF.

On this clone: Other DNA sequences in the same sample also yield this CDR3. CDR3 nucleotide sequence: TGTGCCAGTAGTATTACCCGCGGTGAAAAACTGTTTTTT. This translates into CASSITRGEKLFF. This chain joins TRBV19 and TRBJ1-4; no reliable D call. Germline V gene sequence: CDR1 LNHDA, CDR2 SQIVND (reference sequence). V dropped 3 bases and J dropped 7 bases, with 9 bases sitting between them. The CDR3 is made up of 13 amino acids. Supplemented by reference TRBV19 and TRBJ1-4, the full variable domain reads DGGITQSPKYLFRKEGQNVTLSCEQNLNHDAMYWYRQDPGQGLRLIYYSQIVNDFQKGDIAEGYSVSREKKESFPLTVTSAQKNPTAFYLCASSITRGEKLFFGSGTQLSVL.

The chain uses TRBV28 and TRBJ1-2; 7 bases map to TRBD1. The CDR3 has 13 residues. Germline CDR1 MDHEN, CDR2 SYDVKM. V dropped 2 bases and J dropped 9; count of bases not matched to a gene: 6. Here the CDR3 DNA reads TGTGCCAGCAGTTTAGTGACAGGGCCAAGCTACACCTTC. This codes for CASSLVTGPSYTF.

This chain connects TRBV15 to TRBJ2-7; tentative D call: TRBD2 (7 bases). V was pared by 8 bases and J by 3 bases, with 14 bases between. Germline V gives CDR1 LNHNV, CDR2 YYDKDF (reference sequence). The CDR3 has 13 amino acids. The CDR3 bases are TGTGCCACCCCGGCGGGGGCGGACTACGAGCAGTACTTC. Residues: CATPAGADYEQYF.

The chain joins TRBV4-1 to TRBJ2-1, with 7 bases lining up with TRBD2. There are 16 residues in the CDR3. In germline, CDR1 is MGHRA, CDR2 YSYEKL. V gave up 1 base and J gave up 3 bases; unmatched junction bases: 6. Here the CDR3 reads CASSQGLAARYNEQFF. As DNA, the CDR3 is TGCGCCAGCAGCCAAGGGCTAGCGGCCCGCTACAATGAGCAGTTCTTC.

The J gene is TRBJ2-2, the V gene TRBV7-9; TRBD2 is a possible D gene (5 bases). Trimming left V 2 bases short and J 3 bases short, with 10 bases between. CDR1 is SEHNR and CDR2 is FQNEAQ in the germline V gene (reference sequence). The CDR3 is 15 residues long. CDR3 coding DNA: TGTGCCAGCAGCTTATCCGGAGGTGACACCGGGGAGCTGTTTTTT. It yields the protein CASSLSGGDTGELFF.

V is TRBV27 and J is TRBJ2-1, with 11 bases that match TRBD2. The V segment lost 5 bases and the J segment 8 bases; nucleotides outside the gene matches: 14. Germline V gives CDR1 MNHEY, CDR2 SMNVEV (reference sequence). The CDR3 spans 17 residues. The CDR3 region has the DNA TGTGCCAGCAGTCCACCTTCAATACTAGCGGGGGTCCATGAGCAGTTCTTC. Translating it yields CASSPPSILAGVHEQFF.